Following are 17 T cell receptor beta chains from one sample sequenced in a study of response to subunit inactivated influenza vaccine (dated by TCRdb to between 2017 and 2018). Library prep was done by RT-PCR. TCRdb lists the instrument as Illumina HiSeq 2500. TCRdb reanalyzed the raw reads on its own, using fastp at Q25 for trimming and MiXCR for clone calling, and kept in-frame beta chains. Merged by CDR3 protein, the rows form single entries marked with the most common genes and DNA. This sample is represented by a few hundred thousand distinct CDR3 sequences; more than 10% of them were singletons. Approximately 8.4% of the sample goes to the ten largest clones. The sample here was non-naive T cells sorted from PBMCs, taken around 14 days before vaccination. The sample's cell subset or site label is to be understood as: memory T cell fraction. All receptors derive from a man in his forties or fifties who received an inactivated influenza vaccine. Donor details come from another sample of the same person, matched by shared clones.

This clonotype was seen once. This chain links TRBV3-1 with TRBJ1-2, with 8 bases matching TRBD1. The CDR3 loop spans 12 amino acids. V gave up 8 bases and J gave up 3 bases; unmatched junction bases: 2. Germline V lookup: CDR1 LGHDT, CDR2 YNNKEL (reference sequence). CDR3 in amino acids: CASQQGDYGYTF. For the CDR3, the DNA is TGTGCCAGCCAACAGGGGGACTATGGCTACACCTTC.

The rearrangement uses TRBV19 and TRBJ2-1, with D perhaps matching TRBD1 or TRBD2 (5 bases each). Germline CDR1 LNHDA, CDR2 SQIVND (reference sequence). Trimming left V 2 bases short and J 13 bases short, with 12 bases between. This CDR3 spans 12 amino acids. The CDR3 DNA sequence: TGTGCCAGTAGTATATCGAGGGGTCAACAGTTCTTC. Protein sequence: CASSISRGQQFF.

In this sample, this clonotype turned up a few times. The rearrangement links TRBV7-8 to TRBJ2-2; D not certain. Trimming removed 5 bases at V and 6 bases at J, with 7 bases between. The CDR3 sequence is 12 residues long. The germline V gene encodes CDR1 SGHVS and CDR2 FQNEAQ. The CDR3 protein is CASSAVSGELFF. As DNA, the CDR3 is TGTGCCAGCAGCGCTGTTTCCGGGGAGCTGTTTTTT.

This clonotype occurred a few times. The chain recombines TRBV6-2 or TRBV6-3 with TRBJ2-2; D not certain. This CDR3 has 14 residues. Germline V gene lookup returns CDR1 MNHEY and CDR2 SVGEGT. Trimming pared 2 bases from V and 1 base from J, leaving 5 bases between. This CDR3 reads CASSYMRNTGELFF. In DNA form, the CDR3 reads TGTGCCAGCAGTTACATGAGGAACACCGGGGAGCTGTTTTTT.

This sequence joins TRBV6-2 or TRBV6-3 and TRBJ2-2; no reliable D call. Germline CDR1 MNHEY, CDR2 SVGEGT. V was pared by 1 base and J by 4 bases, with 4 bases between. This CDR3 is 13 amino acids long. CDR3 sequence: CASSYFSTGELFF. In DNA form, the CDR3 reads TGTGCCAGCAGTTACTTTAGCACCGGGGAGCTGTTTTTT.

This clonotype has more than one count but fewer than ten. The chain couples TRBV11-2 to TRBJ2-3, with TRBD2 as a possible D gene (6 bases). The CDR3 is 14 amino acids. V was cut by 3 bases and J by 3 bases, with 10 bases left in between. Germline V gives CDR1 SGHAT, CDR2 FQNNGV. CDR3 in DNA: TGTGCCAGCAGCTTGAACCGGGGGACAGATACGCAGTATTTT. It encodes CASSLNRGTDTQYF.

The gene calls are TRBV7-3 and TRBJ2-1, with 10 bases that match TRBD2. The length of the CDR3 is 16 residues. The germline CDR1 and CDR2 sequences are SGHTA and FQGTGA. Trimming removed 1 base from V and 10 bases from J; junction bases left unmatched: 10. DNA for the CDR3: TGTGCCAGCAGCTTAATGGGGAGCGGGAGGGCCTTAGAGCAGTTCTTC. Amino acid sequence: CASSLMGSGRALEQFF.

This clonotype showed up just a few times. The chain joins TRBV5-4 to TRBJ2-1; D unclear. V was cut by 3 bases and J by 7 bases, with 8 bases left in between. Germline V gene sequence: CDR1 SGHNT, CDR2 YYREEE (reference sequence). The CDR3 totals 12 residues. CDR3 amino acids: CASSWLQNEQFF. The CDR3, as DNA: TGTGCCAGCAGCTGGTTGCAGAATGAGCAGTTCTTC.

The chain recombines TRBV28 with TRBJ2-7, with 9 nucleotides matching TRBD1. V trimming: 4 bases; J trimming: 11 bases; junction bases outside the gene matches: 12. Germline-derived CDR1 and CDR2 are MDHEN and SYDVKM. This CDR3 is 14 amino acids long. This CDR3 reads CASSWPGQGSWEYF. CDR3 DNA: TGTGCCAGCAGTTGGCCCGGACAGGGGTCGTGGGAGTACTTC.

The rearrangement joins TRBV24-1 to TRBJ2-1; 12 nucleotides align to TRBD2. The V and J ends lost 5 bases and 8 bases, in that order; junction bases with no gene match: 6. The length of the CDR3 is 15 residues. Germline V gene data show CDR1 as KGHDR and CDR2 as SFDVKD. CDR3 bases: TGTGCCACCAGTGTGGCTAGCGGGGGGGCAGATGAGCAGTTCTTC. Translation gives CATSVASGGADEQFF.

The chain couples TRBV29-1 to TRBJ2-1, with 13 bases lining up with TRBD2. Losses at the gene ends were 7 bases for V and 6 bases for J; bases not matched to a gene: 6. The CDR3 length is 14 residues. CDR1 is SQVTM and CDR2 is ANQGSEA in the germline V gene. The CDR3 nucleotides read TGCAGCGCTTCGAGGACTAGCGGGAGCAATGAGCAGTTCTTC. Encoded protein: CSASRTSGSNEQFF.

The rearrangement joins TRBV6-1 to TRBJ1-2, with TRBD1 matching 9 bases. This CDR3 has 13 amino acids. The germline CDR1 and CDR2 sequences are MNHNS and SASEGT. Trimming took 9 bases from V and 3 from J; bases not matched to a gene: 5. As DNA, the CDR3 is TGTGCCAGTGGACAGGGGCCCTACTATGGCTACACCTTC. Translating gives CASGQGPYYGYTF.

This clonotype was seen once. CDR3 in amino acids: CASREPGAGETQYF. The CDR3 DNA sequence: TGTGCCAGCAGAGAACCAGGGGCCGGAGAGACCCAGTACTTC. V usage is TRBV6-1 and J usage is TRBJ2-5; the D gene is possibly TRBD1 (6 bases). Between the trimmed V and J ends, which lost 6 bases and 4 bases, there was a span of 15 bases. This CDR3 has 14 residues. Germline V lookup: CDR1 MNHNS, CDR2 SASEGT.

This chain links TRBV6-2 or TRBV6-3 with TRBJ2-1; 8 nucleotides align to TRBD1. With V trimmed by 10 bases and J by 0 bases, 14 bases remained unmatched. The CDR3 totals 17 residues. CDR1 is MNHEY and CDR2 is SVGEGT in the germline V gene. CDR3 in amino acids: CATQGAAGLSSYNEQFF. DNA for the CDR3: TGTGCCACCCAGGGGGCGGCGGGTCTGAGCTCCTACAATGAGCAGTTCTTC.

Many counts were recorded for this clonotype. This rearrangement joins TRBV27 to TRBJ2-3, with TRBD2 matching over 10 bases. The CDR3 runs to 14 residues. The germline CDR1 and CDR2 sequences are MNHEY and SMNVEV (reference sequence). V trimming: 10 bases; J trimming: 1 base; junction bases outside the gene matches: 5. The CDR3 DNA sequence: TGTGCCACCCAGCTAGCGGGGGGCACAGATACGCAGTATTTT. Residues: CATQLAGGTDTQYF.

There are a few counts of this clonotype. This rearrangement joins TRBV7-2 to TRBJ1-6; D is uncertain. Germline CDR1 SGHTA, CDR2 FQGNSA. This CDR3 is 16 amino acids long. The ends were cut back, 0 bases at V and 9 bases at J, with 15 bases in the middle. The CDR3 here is CASSLAQYGRGSPLHF. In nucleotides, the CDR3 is TGTGCCAGCAGCTTAGCGCAGTACGGGAGAGGTTCACCCCTCCACTTT.

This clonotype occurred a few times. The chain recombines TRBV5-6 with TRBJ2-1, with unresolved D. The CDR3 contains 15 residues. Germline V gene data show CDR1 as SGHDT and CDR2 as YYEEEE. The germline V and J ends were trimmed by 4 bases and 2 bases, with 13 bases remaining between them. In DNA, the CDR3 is TGTGCCAGCAGCCCAAAGTGGCAGACCTACAATGAGCAGTTCTTC. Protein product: CASSPKWQTYNEQFF.